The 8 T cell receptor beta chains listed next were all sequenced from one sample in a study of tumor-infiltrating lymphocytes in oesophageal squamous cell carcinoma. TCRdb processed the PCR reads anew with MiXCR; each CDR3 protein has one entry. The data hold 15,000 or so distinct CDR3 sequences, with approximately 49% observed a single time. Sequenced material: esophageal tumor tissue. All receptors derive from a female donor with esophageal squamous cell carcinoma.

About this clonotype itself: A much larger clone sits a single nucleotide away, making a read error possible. The CDR3 DNA follows: TGTGCCAGCAGCTTAGTGGGTGAGGGCATCTCTGACGAGCAGTTCTTC. Its translation: CASSLVGEGISDEQFF. This sequence joins TRBV7-4 and TRBJ2-1; tentative D call: TRBD2 (5 bases). The CDR3 covers 16 residues. Trimming cost V 1 base and J 10 bases, with 20 bases left between them. CDR1 is SGHVT, CDR2 SQSDAQ, per germline.

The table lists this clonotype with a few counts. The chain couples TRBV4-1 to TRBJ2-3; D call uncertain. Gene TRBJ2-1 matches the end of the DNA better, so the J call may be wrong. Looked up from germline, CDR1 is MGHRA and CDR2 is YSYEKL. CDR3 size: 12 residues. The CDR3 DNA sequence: TGCGCCAGCAGCCAAGAGGAGATTGGGCAGTTCTTC. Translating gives CASSQEEIGQFF.

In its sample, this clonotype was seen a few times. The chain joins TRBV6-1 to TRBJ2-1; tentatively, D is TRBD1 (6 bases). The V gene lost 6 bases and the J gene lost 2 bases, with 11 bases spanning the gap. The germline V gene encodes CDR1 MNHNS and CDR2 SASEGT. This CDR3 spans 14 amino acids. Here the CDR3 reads CASRVGTTYNEQFF. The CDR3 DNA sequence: TGTGCCAGCAGGGTCGGGACAACCTACAATGAGCAGTTCTTC.

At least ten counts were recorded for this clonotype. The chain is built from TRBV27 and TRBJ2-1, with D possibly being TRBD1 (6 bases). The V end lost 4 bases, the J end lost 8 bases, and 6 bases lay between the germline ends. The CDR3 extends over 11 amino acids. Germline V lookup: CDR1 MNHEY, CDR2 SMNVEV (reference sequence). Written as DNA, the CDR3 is TGTGCCAGCAGTTACAGGGATGAGCAGTTCTTC. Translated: CASSYRDEQFF.

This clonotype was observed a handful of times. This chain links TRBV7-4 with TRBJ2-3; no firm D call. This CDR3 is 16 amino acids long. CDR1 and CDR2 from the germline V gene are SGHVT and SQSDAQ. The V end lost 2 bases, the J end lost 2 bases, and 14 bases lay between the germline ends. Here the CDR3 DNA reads TGTGCCAGCAGCTTAAGAATTTGGGCCCACACAGATACGCAGTATTTT. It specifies CASSLRIWAHTDTQYF.

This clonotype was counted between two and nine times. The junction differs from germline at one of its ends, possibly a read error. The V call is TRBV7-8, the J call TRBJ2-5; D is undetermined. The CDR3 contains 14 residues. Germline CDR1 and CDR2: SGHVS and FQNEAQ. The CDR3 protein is CASSLVLVQGTQYF. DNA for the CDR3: TGTGCCAGCAGCTTAGTTTTGGTCCAAGGGACCCAGTACTTC.

This chain's CDR3 is CASSWTSGSYNEQFF. The CDR3 nucleotides read TGTGCCAGCAGCTGGACTAGCGGGAGCTACAATGAGCAGTTCTTC. The chain carries TRBV7-3 and TRBJ2-1; 13 positions match TRBD2. The CDR3 has 15 amino acids. Germline lookup yields CDR1 SGHTA and CDR2 FQGTGA. V was pared by 4 bases and J by 3 bases, with 0 bases of the junction left unmatched.

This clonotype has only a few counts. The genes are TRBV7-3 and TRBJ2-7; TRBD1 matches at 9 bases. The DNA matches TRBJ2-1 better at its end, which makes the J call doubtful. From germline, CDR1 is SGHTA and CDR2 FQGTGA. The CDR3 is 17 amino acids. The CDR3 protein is CASSLQPQGASYNEQFF. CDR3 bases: TGTGCCAGCAGCTTACAGCCACAGGGGGCCTCCTACAATGAGCAGTTCTTC.